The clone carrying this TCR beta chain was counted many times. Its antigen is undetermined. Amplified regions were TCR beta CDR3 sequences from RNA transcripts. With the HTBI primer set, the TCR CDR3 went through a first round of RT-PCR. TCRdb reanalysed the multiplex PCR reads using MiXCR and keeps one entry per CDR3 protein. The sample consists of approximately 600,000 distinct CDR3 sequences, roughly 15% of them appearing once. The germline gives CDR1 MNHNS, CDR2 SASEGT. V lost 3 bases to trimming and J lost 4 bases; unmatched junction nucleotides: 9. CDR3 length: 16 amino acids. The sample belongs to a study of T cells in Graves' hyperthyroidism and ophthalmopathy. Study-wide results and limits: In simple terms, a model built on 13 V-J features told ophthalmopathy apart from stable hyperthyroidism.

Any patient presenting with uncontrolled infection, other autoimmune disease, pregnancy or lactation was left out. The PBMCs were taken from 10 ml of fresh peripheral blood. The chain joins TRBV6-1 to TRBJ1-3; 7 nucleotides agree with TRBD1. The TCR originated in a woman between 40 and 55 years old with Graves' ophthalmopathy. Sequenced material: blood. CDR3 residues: CASSEPDRVYGNTIYF. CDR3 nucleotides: TGTGCCAGCAGTGAGCCCGACAGGGTGTACGGAAACACCATATATTTT.